Presented here are 11 T cell receptor beta chains from one specimen sequenced in a study of post-analysis software for immune sequencing data (dated by TCRdb to 2015 to 2017). Beyond this particular receptor, the publication reports: Patients showed significantly higher frequencies than controls for about 5 TRBV segments, among them TRBV5-6, TRBV5-1 and TRBV20-1.

The library relied on PCR. This sample was sequenced with an Illumina HiSeq 2500. To reduce PCR and sequencing biases, unique molecular identifiers were incorporated into the TCR beta cDNA libraries. Using fastp at Q25 and MiXCR, TCRdb reprocessed the public reads and kept productive beta chains. Rows are combined by CDR3 protein, so each entry shows the most common genes and DNA. This sample is represented by some 700,000 distinct CDR3 sequences; approximately 59% of them were singletons. The leading ten clones occupy about 11% of the sample. These receptors are not linked to any known antigen. Sequenced sample: blood. These receptor sequences come from a girl under 10 years old with multiple sclerosis.

This clonotype was recorded once. One end of the junction is discordant with germline, which a read error may explain. This chain joins TRBV5-1 and TRBJ2-1; D gene ambiguous. The CDR3 covers 16 residues. From germline, CDR1 is SGHRS and CDR2 YFSETQ. The CDR3: CAGSLQSAGSYNEQFF. The CDR3 DNA follows: TGCGCCGGCAGCTTGCAGTCGGCAGGTTCCTACAATGAGCAGTTCTTC.

This clonotype was picked up one time. CDR3 sequence reads: CASSLSTGTGGNNEQFF. CDR3 nucleotides: TGTGCCAGCAGTCTTAGTACCGGGACAGGGGGCAATAATGAGCAGTTCTTC. V gene TRBV27 combines with J gene TRBJ2-1; 12 bases are shared with TRBD1. The V segment lost 5 bases and the J segment 7 bases; nucleotides outside the gene matches: 12. Looked up from germline, CDR1 is MNHEY and CDR2 is SMNVEV (reference sequence). The CDR3 spans 17 residues.

The V call is TRBV5-1, the J call TRBJ2-3; 13 nucleotides match TRBD2. Germline CDR1 is SGHRS and CDR2 is YFSETQ. The CDR3 contains 15 residues. After removal of 4 bases from V and 6 bases from J, the junction contained 5 bases not matched to a gene. The CDR3 here is CASSAGLAGVDTQYF. In nucleotides, the CDR3 is TGCGCCAGCAGCGCCGGACTAGCGGGGGTGGATACGCAGTATTTT.

This chain joins TRBV7-2 and TRBJ2-2; 9 nucleotides match TRBD2. Unmatched junction bases numbered 7, after V lost 3 bases and J lost 5 bases. CDR3 length equals 16 residues. Germline V gene data show CDR1 as SGHTA and CDR2 as FQGNSA. The CDR3 is CASSFPAGGGTGELFF. The DNA for the CDR3 is TGTGCCAGCAGCTTCCCAGCGGGGGGAGGAACCGGGGAGCTGTTTTTT. Drawing the rest from reference TRBV7-2 and TRBJ2-2, the complete variable domain is GAGVSQSPSNKVTEKGKDVELRCDPISGHTALYWYRQSLGQGLEFLIYFQGNSAPDKSGLPSDRFSAERTGGSVSTLTIQRTQQEDSAVYLCASSFPAGGGTGELFFGEGSRLTVL.

The rearrangement uses TRBV30 and TRBJ1-4, with a possible D match to TRBD1 (5 bases). Trimming took off 4 bases at V and 4 bases at J, with 10 bases between the two ends. Germline V CDR1 and CDR2: GTSNPN, SVGIG (reference sequence). CDR3 length: 13 amino acids. In DNA, the CDR3 is TGTGCCTGGAATGGGGGGTTTAATGAAAAACTGTTTTTT. Amino acids: CAWNGGFNEKLFF.

The genes are TRBV3-1 and TRBJ2-7; 7 bases map to TRBD1. The end of the DNA is better explained by TRBJ2-1, so the J call may be wrong. Germline V gene data show CDR1 as LGHDT and CDR2 as YNNKEL (reference sequence). The CDR3 has 14 amino acids. CDR3 bases: TGTGCCAGCAGCGCACCGGGACAGCCAAATGAGCAGTTCTTC. This gives the protein CASSAPGQPNEQFF.

This chain links TRBV20-1 with TRBJ2-1; no reliable D call. The germline V and J ends were trimmed by 2 bases and 7 bases, with 9 bases remaining between them. CDR3 length equals 12 residues. Germline V gene data show CDR1 as DFQATT and CDR2 as SNEGSKA (reference sequence). CDR3 nucleotides: TGCAGTGCTAGAAGACCTTCGAATGAGCAGTTCTTC. Translation: CSARRPSNEQFF.

As concerns this clonotype: An end of the junction differs from the germline gene, which may be a read error. The chain has TRBV20-1 and TRBJ2-3; D may be TRBD1 (6 bases). The length of the CDR3 is 12 residues. CDR1 DFQATT and CDR2 SNEGSKA come from the germline V gene (reference sequence). The CDR3 here is CSANVQGDTQYF. CDR3 nucleotides: TGCAGCGCTAATGTGCAGGGGGATACGCAGTATTTT.

The rearrangement joins TRBV20-1 to TRBJ2-3, with D perhaps TRBD1 (6 bases). Trimming shortened V by 5 bases and J by 0 bases, and 18 bases separated the two germline ends. Germline CDR1 reads DFQATT; CDR2 reads SNEGSKA (reference sequence). CDR3 length: 16 residues. In nucleotides, the CDR3 is TGCAGTGCTTCAGCGTTTCAGAGGGGGAGCACAGATACGCAGTATTTT. Its translation: CSASAFQRGSTDTQYF.

This clonotype showed up just a few times. This sequence joins TRBV11-2 and TRBJ2-7, with 7 nucleotides matching TRBD1. The germline V gene encodes CDR1 SGHAT and CDR2 FQNNGV. The trim removed 1 base at V and 2 bases at J, leaving 5 bases unmatched. CDR3 length: 15 amino acids. The CDR3 protein is CASSLGWDSPYEQYF. As DNA, the CDR3 is TGTGCCAGCAGCTTAGGTTGGGACAGCCCCTACGAGCAGTACTTC.

The chain combines TRBV18 with TRBJ2-7, with D hard to call. The germline CDR1 and CDR2 sequences are KGHSH and LQKENI. With 0 bases removed from V and 5 bases from J, the gap between germline ends came to 11 bases. CDR3 length: 14 residues. The chain's CDR3 is CASSPPGRPNEQYF. CDR3 sequence (DNA): TGTGCCAGCTCACCACCTGGGCGTCCAAACGAGCAGTACTTC. The full variable domain, its missing parts supplied by reference TRBV18 and TRBJ2-7, is NAGVMQNPRHLVRRRGQEARLRCSPMKGHSHVYWYRQLPEEGLKFMVYLQKENIIDESGMPKERFSAEFPKEGPSILRIQQVVRGDSAAYFCASSPPGRPNEQYFGPGTRLTVT.